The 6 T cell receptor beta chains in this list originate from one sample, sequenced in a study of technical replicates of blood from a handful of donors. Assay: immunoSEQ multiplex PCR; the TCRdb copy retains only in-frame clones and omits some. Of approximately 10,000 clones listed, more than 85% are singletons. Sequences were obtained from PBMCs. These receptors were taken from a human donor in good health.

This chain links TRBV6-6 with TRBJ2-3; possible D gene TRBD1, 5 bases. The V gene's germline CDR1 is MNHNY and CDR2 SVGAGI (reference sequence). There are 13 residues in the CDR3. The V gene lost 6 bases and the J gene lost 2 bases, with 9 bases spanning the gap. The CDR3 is CASRQELTDTQYF. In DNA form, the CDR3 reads TGTGCCAGCAGACAGGAGCTCACAGATACGCAGTATTTT.

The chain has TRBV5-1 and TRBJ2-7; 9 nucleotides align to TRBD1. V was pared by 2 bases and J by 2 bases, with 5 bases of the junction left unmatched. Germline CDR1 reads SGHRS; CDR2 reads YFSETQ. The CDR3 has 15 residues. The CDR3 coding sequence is TGCGCCAGCAGCTTTGGGGACAGGGAGGCCTACGAGCAGTACTTC. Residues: CASSFGDREAYEQYF.

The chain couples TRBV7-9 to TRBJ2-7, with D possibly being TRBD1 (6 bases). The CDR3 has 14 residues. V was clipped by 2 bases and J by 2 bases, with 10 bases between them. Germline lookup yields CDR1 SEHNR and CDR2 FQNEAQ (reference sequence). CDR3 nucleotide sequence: TGTGCCAGCAGCTTACAGGGGATTACCTACGAGCAGTACTTC. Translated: CASSLQGITYEQYF. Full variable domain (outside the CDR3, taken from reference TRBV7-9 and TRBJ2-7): DTGVSQNPRHKITKRGQNVTFRCDPISEHNRLYWYRQTLGQGPEFLTYFQNEAQLEKSRLLSDRFSAERPKGSFSTLEIQRTEQGDSAMYLCASSLQGITYEQYFGPGTRLTVT.

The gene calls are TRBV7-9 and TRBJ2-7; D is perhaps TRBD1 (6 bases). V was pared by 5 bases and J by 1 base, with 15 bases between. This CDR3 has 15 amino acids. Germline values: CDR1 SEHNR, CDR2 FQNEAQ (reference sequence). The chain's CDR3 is CASSEQGPTSYEQYF. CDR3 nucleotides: TGTGCCAGCAGCGAACAGGGTCCGACGTCCTACGAGCAGTACTTC.

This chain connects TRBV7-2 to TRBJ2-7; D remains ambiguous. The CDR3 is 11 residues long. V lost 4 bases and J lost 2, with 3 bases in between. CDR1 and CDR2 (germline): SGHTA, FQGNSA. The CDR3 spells CASSSAYEQYF. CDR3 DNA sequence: TGTGCCAGCAGCTCCGCCTACGAGCAGTACTTC. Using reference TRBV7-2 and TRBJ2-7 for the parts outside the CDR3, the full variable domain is GAGVSQSPSNKVTEKGKDVELRCDPISGHTALYWYRQSLGQGLEFLIYFQGNSAPDKSGLPSDRFSAERTGGSVSTLTIQRTQQEDSAVYLCASSSAYEQYFGPGTRLTVT.

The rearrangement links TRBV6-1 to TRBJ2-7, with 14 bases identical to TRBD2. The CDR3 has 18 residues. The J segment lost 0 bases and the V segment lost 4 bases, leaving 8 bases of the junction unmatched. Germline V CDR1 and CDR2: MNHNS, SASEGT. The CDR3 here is CASSVRGTSGRSSYEQYF. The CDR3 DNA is TGTGCCAGCAGTGTTCGAGGGACTAGCGGGAGAAGCTCCTACGAGCAGTACTTC.